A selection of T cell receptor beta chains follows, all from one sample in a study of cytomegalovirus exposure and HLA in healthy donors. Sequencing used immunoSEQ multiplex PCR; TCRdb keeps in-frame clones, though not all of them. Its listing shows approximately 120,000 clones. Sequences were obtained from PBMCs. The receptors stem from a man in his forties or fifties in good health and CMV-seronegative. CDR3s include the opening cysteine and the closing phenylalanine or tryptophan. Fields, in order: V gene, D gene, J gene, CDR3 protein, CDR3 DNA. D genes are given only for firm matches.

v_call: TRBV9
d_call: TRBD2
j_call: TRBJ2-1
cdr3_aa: CASSAGTSGILNEQFF
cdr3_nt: TGTGCCAGCAGCGCCGGGACTAGCGGGATACTCAATGAGCAGTTCTTC

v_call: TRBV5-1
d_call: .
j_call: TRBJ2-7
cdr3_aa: CASSVDSVPYEQYF
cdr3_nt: TGCGCCAGCAGCGTGGACAGTGTCCCCTACGAGCAGTACTTC

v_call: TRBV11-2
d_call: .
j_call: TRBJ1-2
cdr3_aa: CASSLGPTYYGYTF
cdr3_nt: TGTGCCAGCAGCCTGGGGCCAACTTACTATGGCTACACCTTC

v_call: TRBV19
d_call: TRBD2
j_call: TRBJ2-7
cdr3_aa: CASKNSGEIYEQYF
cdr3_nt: TGTGCCAGTAAGAATAGCGGGGAGATCTACGAGCAGTACTTC

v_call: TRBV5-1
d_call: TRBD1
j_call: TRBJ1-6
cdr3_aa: CASSLGQGFGSPLHF
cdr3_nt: TGCGCCAGCAGCTTGGGACAGGGGTTTGGTTCACCCCTCCACTTT

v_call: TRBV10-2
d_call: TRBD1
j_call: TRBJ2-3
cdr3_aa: CASSRDGTGGDTQYF
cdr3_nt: TGCGCCAGCAGTCGAGATGGGACAGGGGGAGATACGCAGTATTTT

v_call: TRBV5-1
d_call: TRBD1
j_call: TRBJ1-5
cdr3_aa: CASSLGTGGQPQHF
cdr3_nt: TGCGCCAGCAGCTTGGGGACAGGGGGTCAGCCCCAGCATTTT

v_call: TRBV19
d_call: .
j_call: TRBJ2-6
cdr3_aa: CAARSRGGANVLTF
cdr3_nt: TGTGCTGCTCGCTCCCGGGGAGGGGCCAACGTCCTGACTTTC

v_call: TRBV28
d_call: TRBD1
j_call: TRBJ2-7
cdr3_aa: CASSTDRLGGSYEQYF
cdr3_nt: TGTGCCAGCAGTACGGACAGGTTAGGGGGCTCCTACGAGCAGTACTTC

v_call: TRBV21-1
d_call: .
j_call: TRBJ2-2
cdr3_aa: CASMSGNTGELFF
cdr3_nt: TGTGCCAGCATGTCTGGCAACACCGGGGAGCTGTTTTTT

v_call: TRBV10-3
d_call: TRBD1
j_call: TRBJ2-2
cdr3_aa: CAISEGTGGDTGELFF
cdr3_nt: TGTGCCATCAGTGAGGGGACAGGGGGCGACACCGGGGAGCTGTTTTTT

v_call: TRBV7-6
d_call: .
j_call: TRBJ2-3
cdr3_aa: CASSRLNPAGGDTQYF
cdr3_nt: TGTGCCAGCAGCCGCCTAAATCCCGCTGGAGGGGATACGCAGTATTTT

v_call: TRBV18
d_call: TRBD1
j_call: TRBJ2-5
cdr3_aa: CASSDRGKQETQYF
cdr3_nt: TGTGCCAGCTCAGACAGGGGAAAACAAGAGACCCAGTACTTC

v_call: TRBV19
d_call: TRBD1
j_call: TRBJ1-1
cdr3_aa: CASSLGTGDEAFF
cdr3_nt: TGTGCCAGTAGTCTGGGAACAGGGGATGAAGCTTTCTTT

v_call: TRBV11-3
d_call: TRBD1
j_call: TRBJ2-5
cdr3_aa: CASSPGTGGWETQYF
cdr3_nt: TGTGCCAGCAGCCCAGGGACAGGGGGATGGGAGACCCAGTACTTC

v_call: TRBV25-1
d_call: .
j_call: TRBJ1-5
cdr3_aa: CASSEYSGNQPQHF
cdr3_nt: TGTGCCAGCAGTGAATATAGCGGAAATCAGCCCCAGCATTTT

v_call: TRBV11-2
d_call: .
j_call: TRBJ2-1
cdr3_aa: CASSLGRPANNEQFF
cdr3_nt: TGTGCCAGCAGCTTGGGGAGGCCCGCTAACAATGAGCAGTTCTTC

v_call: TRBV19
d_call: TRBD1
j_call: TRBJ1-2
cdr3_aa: CASSIGPGGSYGYTF
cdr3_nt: TGTGCCAGTAGTATTGGTCCAGGGGGGAGCTATGGCTACACCTTC

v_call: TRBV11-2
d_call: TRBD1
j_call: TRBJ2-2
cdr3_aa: CASSFTGGNTGELFF
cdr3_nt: TGTGCCAGCAGCTTCACAGGGGGCAACACCGGGGAGCTGTTTTTT

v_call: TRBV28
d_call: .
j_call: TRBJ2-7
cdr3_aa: CASSLGGTVDYEQYF
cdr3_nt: TGTGCCAGCAGCCTTGGGGGGACGGTAGACTACGAGCAGTACTTC

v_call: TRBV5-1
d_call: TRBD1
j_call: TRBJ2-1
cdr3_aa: CASSLMPGQGANEQFF
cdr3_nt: TGCGCCAGCAGCTTGATGCCGGGACAGGGGGCGAATGAGCAGTTCTTC

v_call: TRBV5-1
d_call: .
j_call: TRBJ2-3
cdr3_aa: CASGGTGGLTDTQYF
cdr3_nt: TGCGCCAGCGGGGGCACGGGAGGACTCACAGATACGCAGTATTTT

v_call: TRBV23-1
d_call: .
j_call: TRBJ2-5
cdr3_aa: CASSRRQWYQETQYF
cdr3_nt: TGCGCCAGCAGTCGGCGACAGTGGTACCAAGAGACCCAGTACTTC

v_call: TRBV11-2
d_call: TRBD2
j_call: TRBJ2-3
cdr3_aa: CASTWRGASTDTQYF
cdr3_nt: TGTGCCAGCACCTGGCGGGGGGCAAGCACAGATACGCAGTATTTT

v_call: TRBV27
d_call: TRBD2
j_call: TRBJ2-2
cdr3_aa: CASSNRRLAGGSTGELFF
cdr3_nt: TGTGCCAGCAGTAACCGGCGACTAGCGGGAGGGTCCACCGGGGAGCTGTTTTTT

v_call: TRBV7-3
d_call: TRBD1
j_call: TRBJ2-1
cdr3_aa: CASSLPGTGSNEQFF
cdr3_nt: TGTGCCAGCAGCTTACCAGGGACAGGGTCAAATGAGCAGTTCTTC

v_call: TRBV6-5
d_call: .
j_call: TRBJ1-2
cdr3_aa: CASSSGSSGGYTF
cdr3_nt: TGTGCCAGCAGTTCCGGCTCCTCCGGGGGCTACACCTTC

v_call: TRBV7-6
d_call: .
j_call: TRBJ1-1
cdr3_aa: CASSGGALGNTEAFF
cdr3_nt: TGTGCCAGCAGCGGGGGGGCCTTAGGTAACACTGAAGCTTTCTTT

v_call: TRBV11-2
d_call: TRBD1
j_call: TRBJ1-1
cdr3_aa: CASSTRQGGGRRNTEAFF
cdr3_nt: TGTGCCAGCAGCACCCGACAGGGCGGTGGGAGGCGGAACACTGAAGCTTTCTTT

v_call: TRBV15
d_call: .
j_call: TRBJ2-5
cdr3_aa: CATSSETRRMETRYF
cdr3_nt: TGTGCCACCAGCAGTGAAACCCGCCGGATGGAGACCCGGTACTTC

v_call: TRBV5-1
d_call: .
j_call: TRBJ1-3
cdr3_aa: CASGREESSGNTIYF
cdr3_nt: TGCGCCAGTGGACGGGAAGAATCCTCTGGAAACACCATATATTTT

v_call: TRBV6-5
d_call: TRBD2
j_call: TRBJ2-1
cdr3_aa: CASSYRREVIEQFF
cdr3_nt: TGTGCCAGCAGTTACCGGCGGGAGGTGATTGAGCAGTTCTTC

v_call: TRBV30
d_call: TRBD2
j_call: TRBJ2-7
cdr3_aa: CAWSVRGTSGGTYEQYF
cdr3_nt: TGTGCCTGGAGTGTACGGGGGACTAGCGGGGGAACCTACGAGCAGTACTTC

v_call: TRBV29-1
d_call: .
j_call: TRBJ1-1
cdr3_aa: CSAATGNTEAFF
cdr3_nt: TGCAGCGCAGCCACAGGGAACACTGAAGCTTTCTTT

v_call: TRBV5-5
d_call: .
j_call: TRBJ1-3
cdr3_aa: CASSRWGGNTIYF
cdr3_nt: TGTGCCAGCAGCAGGTGGGGCGGAAACACCATATATTTT

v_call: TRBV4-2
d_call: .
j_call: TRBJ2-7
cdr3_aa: CASSQGTRGYEQYF
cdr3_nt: TGTGCCAGCAGCCAAGGGACGAGGGGGTACGAGCAGTACTTC

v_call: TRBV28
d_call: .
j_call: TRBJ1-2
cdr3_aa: CASYIGGTGYSGYTF
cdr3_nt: TGTGCCAGCTACATCGGGGGGACGGGGTACTCTGGCTACACCTTC

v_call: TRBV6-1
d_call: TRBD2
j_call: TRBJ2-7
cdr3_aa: CASSAVTSGAAYEQYF
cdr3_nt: TGTGCCAGCAGTGCCGTGACTAGCGGTGCCGCCTACGAGCAGTACTTC

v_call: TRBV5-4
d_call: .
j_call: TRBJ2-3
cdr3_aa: CASSSKKPGGPGTDTQYF
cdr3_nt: TGTGCCAGCAGCTCCAAAAAGCCCGGCGGGCCAGGTACAGATACGCAGTATTTT

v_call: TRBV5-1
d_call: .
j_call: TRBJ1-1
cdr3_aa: CASSFGPGQGMNTEAFF
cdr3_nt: .

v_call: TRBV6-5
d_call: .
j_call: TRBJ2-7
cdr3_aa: CASKLNDYEQYF
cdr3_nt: TGTGCCAGCAAACTCAATGACTACGAGCAGTACTTC

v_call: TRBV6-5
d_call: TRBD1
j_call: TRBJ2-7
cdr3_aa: CASSRGNGGEQYF
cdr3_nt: TGTGCCAGCAGCAGGGGGAACGGAGGTGAGCAGTACTTC

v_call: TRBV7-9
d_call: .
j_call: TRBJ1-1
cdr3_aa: CASSLGGTMNTEAFF
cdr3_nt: TGTGCCAGCAGCTTAGGGGGCACGATGAACACTGAAGCTTTCTTT

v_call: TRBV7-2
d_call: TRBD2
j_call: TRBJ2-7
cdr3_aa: CASSLDLSGSYEQYF
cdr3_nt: TGTGCCAGCAGCTTAGATCTTAGCGGGAGTTACGAGCAGTACTTC

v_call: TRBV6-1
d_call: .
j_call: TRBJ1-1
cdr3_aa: CASSPVLTEAFF
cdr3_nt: TGTGCCAGCAGTCCGGTACTCACTGAAGCTTTCTTT

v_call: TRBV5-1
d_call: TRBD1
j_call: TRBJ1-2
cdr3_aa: CASSPGTGQSQGYGYTF
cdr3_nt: TGCGCCAGCAGCCCTGGGACAGGGCAGTCTCAGGGCTATGGCTACACCTTC

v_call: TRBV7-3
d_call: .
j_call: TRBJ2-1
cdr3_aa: CASSPTGGQGSNEQFF
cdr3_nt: TGTGCCAGCAGCCCGACCGGAGGGCAGGGTAGCAATGAGCAGTTCTTC

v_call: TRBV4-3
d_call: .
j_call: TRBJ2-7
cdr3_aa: CASSQDLSRLLISYEQYF
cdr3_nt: TGCGCCAGCAGCCAAGATCTTTCACGACTACTTATCTCCTACGAGCAGTACTTC

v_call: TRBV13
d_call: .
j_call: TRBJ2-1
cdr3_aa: CASSSLLAVGAGNEQFF
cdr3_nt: TGTGCCAGCAGCTCCCTCTTAGCGGTAGGAGCAGGAAATGAGCAGTTCTTC

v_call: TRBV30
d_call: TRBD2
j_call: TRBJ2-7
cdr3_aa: CALTGGLVYEQYF
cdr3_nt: TGTGCCTTGACGGGGGGACTAGTATACGAGCAGTACTTC

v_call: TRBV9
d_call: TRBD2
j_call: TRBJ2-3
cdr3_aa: CASSPGLAGLGDTQYF
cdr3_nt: TGTGCCAGCAGTCCGGGACTAGCGGGATTAGGTGATACGCAGTATTTT

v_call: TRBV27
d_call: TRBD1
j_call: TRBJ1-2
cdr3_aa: CASSLTGDLYGYTF
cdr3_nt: TGTGCCAGCAGTTTAACAGGGGACCTCTATGGCTACACCTTC

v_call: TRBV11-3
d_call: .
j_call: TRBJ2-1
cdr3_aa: CASSLDTWELYNEQFF
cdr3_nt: TGTGCCAGCAGCTTAGATACGTGGGAGTTGTACAATGAGCAGTTCTTC